These 32 T cell receptor beta chains were all obtained from the same sample, sequenced in a study of shared clonotypes between healthy human individuals. Profiled with immunoSEQ multiplex PCR; TCRdb holds only in-frame clones, not every one. This repertoire shows 550,000 to 850,000 clones, less than 85% found once; its top ten account for 1.5% to 2%. Sequencing was done on a sample of memory CD4+ T cells sorted from blood. Sample subset: CD45RA-negative fraction. The receptors were gathered from a woman under 40 in good health.

The J gene is TRBJ2-7, the V gene TRBV5-1; 7 positions agree with TRBD2. The CDR3 totals 15 residues. Germline CDR1 SGHRS, CDR2 YFSETQ. After removal of 0 bases from V and 3 bases from J, the junction contained 6 bases not matched to a gene. The CDR3 reads CASSLGASGNYEQYF. The CDR3 DNA reads as TGCGCCAGCAGCTTGGGTGCTAGCGGAAACTACGAGCAGTACTTC. The variable domain in full, completed from reference TRBV5-1 and TRBJ2-7, reads KAGVTQTPRYLIKTRGQQVTLSCSPISGHRSVSWYQQTPGQGLQFLFEYFSETQRNKGNFPGRFSGRQFSNSRSEMNVSTLELGDSALYLCASSLGASGNYEQYFGPGTRLTVT.

The chain couples TRBV28 to TRBJ1-5; no firm D call. Trimming cost V 5 bases and J 0 bases, with 8 bases left between them. CDR1 and CDR2 from the germline V gene are MDHEN and SYDVKM. The CDR3 sequence is 14 residues long. In DNA, the CDR3 is TGTGCCAGCAGTCAGGAGAATAGCAATCAGCCCCAGCATTTT. Translating it yields CASSQENSNQPQHF. Variable domain in full (rest from reference TRBV28 and TRBJ1-5): DVKVTQSSRYLVKRTGEKVFLECVQDMDHENMFWYRQDPGLGLRLIYFSYDVKMKEKGDIPEGYSVSREKKERFSLILESASTNQTSMYLCASSQENSNQPQHFGDGTRLSIL.

The chain recombines TRBV6-1 with TRBJ1-2, with D perhaps matching TRBD1 (6 bases). V dropped 11 bases and J dropped 7 bases, with 14 bases sitting between them. Germline CDR1 reads MNHNS; CDR2 reads SASEGT. The CDR3 runs to 11 residues. The CDR3 region is CAGTGLAGYTF. The CDR3 DNA sequence: TGTGCCGGAACAGGGCTTGCTGGCTACACCTTC.

This clone was seen more than once but under ten times. The chain is built from TRBV2 and TRBJ2-1, with D unresolved. The CDR3 spans 13 residues. Trimming took off 8 bases at V and 2 bases at J, with 10 bases between the two ends. Germline-derived CDR1 and CDR2 are SNHLY and FYNNEI. The CDR3 DNA reads as TGTGCCAGCCAGATTACGACCTACAATGAGCAGTTCTTC. It translates to CASQITTYNEQFF.

This clone was found a few times. The same CDR3 also results from other DNA sequences found in this sample. The chain has TRBV28 and TRBJ1-2; D is ambiguous. Germline V gene sequence: CDR1 MDHEN, CDR2 SYDVKM. V gave up 3 bases and J gave up 4 bases, with 6 bases separating them. The CDR3 sequence is 12 residues long. CDR3 sequence (DNA): TGTGCCAGCAGTTTCAACAGCTATGGCTACACCTTC. Translating it yields CASSFNSYGYTF.

This chain connects TRBV5-1 to TRBJ2-1; D is unclear. Deletions cut 2 bases from V and 9 bases from J, with 6 bases between. CDR3 length: 11 residues. CDR1 SGHRS and CDR2 YFSETQ come from the germline V gene. CDR3 loop: CASSFPGEQFF. The CDR3 bases are TGCGCCAGCAGCTTTCCAGGTGAGCAGTTCTTC.

The chain is built from TRBV5-1 and TRBJ1-4, with 9 nucleotides matching TRBD1. Germline trimming cut 3 bases from V and 8 bases from J; bases unmatched to any gene: 5. CDR1 is SGHRS, CDR2 YFSETQ, per germline. The CDR3 totals 14 residues. The CDR3 spells CASSSTGGEEKLFF. CDR3 bases: TGCGCCAGCAGCTCCACAGGGGGCGAGGAAAAACTGTTTTTT.

The J gene is TRBJ2-1, the V gene TRBV6-1, with TRBD2 identical over 9 bases. CDR1 and CDR2 from the germline V gene are MNHNS and SASEGT. The trim removed 3 bases at V and 10 bases at J, leaving 10 bases unmatched. This CDR3 has 15 amino acids. CDR3 protein: CASSDSSGGQTEQFF. CDR3 DNA sequence: TGTGCCAGCAGTGATAGTAGCGGGGGCCAAACGGAGCAGTTCTTC.

The chain joins TRBV14 to TRBJ1-1; no clear D gene. Germline V gene data show CDR1 as SGHDN and CDR2 as FVKESK. The CDR3 covers 11 residues. With 3 bases removed from V and 12 bases from J, the gap between germline ends came to 11 bases. CDR3 in amino acids: CASSQAVETFF. CDR3 nucleotides: TGTGCCAGCAGCCAGGCAGTGGAAACTTTCTTT. Full variable domain (outside the CDR3, taken from reference TRBV14 and TRBJ1-1): EAGVTQFPSHSVIEKGQTVTLRCDPISGHDNLYWYRRVMGKEIKFLLHFVKESKQDESGMPNNRFLAERTGGTYSTLKVQPAELEDSGVYFCASSQAVETFFGQGTRLTVV.

This sequence joins TRBV5-1 and TRBJ1-1; TRBD1 matches at 7 bases. After removal of 0 bases from V and 1 base from J, the junction contained 6 bases not matched to a gene. The length of the CDR3 is 16 residues. Looked up from germline, CDR1 is SGHRS and CDR2 is YFSETQ. CDR3 protein: CASSLAPGQKNTEAFF. In nucleotides, the CDR3 is TGCGCCAGCAGCTTGGCACCGGGACAGAAGAACACTGAAGCTTTCTTT.

This clone has a handful of counts. The chain links TRBV29-1 to TRBJ1-1; the D is unclear. Trimming pared 4 bases from V and 1 base from J, leaving 10 bases between. The CDR3 is 13 amino acids. Germline V gene data show CDR1 as SQVTM and CDR2 as ANQGSEA. The CDR3 nucleotides are TGCAGCGTTGCAATGGACCAGAACACTGAAGCTTTCTTT. Its protein product is CSVAMDQNTEAFF.

The rearrangement links TRBV4-2 to TRBJ2-1, with 9 bases fitting TRBD2. The CDR3 runs 18 residues. Trimming at V came to 5 bases and at J to 3 bases, leaving 14 bases not matched to a gene. Germline V CDR1 and CDR2: LGHNA, YNFKEQ. The CDR3: CASSWSSTKREVYNEQFF. The CDR3 nucleotides are TGTGCCAGCAGCTGGAGCTCGACAAAGCGGGAGGTCTACAATGAGCAGTTCTTC.

The V and J genes are TRBV7-9 and TRBJ1-4; the match to TRBD1 covers 8 bases. Looked up from germline, CDR1 is SEHNR and CDR2 is FQNEAQ (reference sequence). The CDR3 is made up of 15 amino acids. Unmatched junction bases numbered 4, after V lost 4 bases and J lost 3 bases. CDR3: CASSSPGQANEKLFF. In DNA, the CDR3 is TGTGCCAGCAGCTCTCCGGGACAGGCTAATGAAAAACTGTTTTTT. The whole variable domain, remainder taken from reference TRBV7-9 and TRBJ1-4, is DTGVSQNPRHKITKRGQNVTFRCDPISEHNRLYWYRQTLGQGPEFLTYFQNEAQLEKSRLLSDRFSAERPKGSFSTLEIQRTEQGDSAMYLCASSSPGQANEKLFFGSGTQLSVL.

This rearrangement joins TRBV7-2 to TRBJ2-2; 8 bases align to TRBD2. CDR1 SGHTA and CDR2 FQGNSA come from the germline V gene. The junction had 4 bases not matched to a gene; V was cut back by 3 bases and J by 1 base. The CDR3 totals 16 residues. CDR3 loop: CASSFGGRMNTGELFF. The CDR3 DNA sequence: TGTGCCAGCAGCTTCGGCGGGAGGATGAACACCGGGGAGCTGTTTTTT.

Written as DNA, the CDR3 is TGTGCCAGCAGTGAACAGGGAGAGACCCAGTACTTC. It yields the protein CASSEQGETQYF. The chain recombines TRBV2 with TRBJ2-5; possibly TRBD1 for D (5 bases). Germline values: CDR1 SNHLY, CDR2 FYNNEI. Trimming took off 2 bases at V and 4 bases at J, with 5 bases between the two ends. The CDR3 loop spans 12 amino acids.

This chain connects TRBV19 to TRBJ1-2; D uncertain. CDR1 is LNHDA, CDR2 SQIVND, per germline (reference sequence). The CDR3 is 15 amino acids. V was trimmed by 3 bases and J by 0 bases, leaving 11 bases between them. As DNA, the CDR3 is TGTGCCAGTAGTATTACTATGGCAACTAACTATGGCTACACCTTC. Protein product: CASSITMATNYGYTF.

The chain uses TRBV7-3 and TRBJ2-2, with 15 positions matching TRBD2. Germline V gene sequence: CDR1 SGHTA, CDR2 FQGTGA. The J segment lost 3 bases and the V segment lost 3 bases, leaving 2 bases of the junction unmatched. This CDR3 has 17 residues. CDR3 sequence: CASSLGTSGRYTGELFF. DNA for the CDR3: TGTGCCAGCAGCTTGGGGACTAGCGGGAGGTACACCGGGGAGCTGTTTTTT.

The chain joins TRBV6-5 to TRBJ1-1; D is unclear. The CDR3 loop spans 15 amino acids. Trimming removed 2 bases at V and 0 bases at J, with 10 bases between. Germline values: CDR1 MNHEY, CDR2 SVGAGI. The CDR3 spells CASSYRQTMNTEAFF. In DNA, the CDR3 is TGTGCCAGCAGTTACCGGCAGACCATGAACACTGAAGCTTTCTTT.

The genes are TRBV2 and TRBJ1-5; TRBD1 is a possible D gene (6 bases). The CDR3 covers 14 residues. The V gene's germline CDR1 is SNHLY and CDR2 FYNNEI. Trimming removed 5 bases at V and 4 bases at J, with 12 bases between. The CDR3, as DNA: TGTGCCAGCAGTCGACTTCAGGGGAATCAGCCCCAGCATTTT. Amino acids: CASSRLQGNQPQHF.

This clone was counted at least ten times. V usage is TRBV5-8 and J usage is TRBJ1-1; no reliable D call. This CDR3 has 13 amino acids. CDR1 and CDR2 from the germline V gene are SGHTS and YDEGEE. V dropped 0 bases and J dropped 3 bases, with 6 bases sitting between them. The CDR3, as DNA: TGTGCCAGCAGCTTGGCCCGCGACACTGAAGCTTTCTTT. Translated, it gives CASSLARDTEAFF.

This clone occurred a few times. CDR3 in amino acids: CASSEAAYSTDTQYF. CDR3 in DNA: TGTGCCAGCAGTGAAGCGGCGTATAGCACAGATACGCAGTATTTT. V is TRBV6-1 and J is TRBJ2-3; no clear D gene. The V end lost 0 bases, the J end lost 0 bases, and 7 bases lay between the germline ends. In germline, CDR1 is MNHNS, CDR2 SASEGT. The CDR3 has 15 amino acids.

The rearrangement uses TRBV6-1 and TRBJ2-7; 7 bases agree with TRBD2. With 10 bases clipped from V and 4 bases from J, the junction kept 16 bases outside the gene matches. In germline, CDR1 is MNHNS, CDR2 SASEGT. The CDR3 has 15 amino acids. The CDR3 loop reads CAITPRLAGVYEQYF. The CDR3 region has the DNA TGTGCCATTACCCCCAGACTAGCCGGAGTTTACGAGCAGTACTTC.

The V gene is TRBV28, the J gene TRBJ1-1; perhaps TRBD1 as D (6 bases). CDR1 and CDR2 (germline): MDHEN, SYDVKM. CDR3 size: 14 residues. V lost 6 bases, J lost 1 base, and 12 bases lay in between. The CDR3 here is CASRSPGQNTEAFF. Here the CDR3 DNA reads TGTGCCAGCAGATCACCGGGACAGAACACTGAAGCTTTCTTT.

The J gene is TRBJ2-7, the V gene TRBV4-2, with TRBD1 matching over 10 bases. The CDR3 is 17 amino acids. CDR1 is LGHNA and CDR2 is YNFKEQ in the germline V gene. Trimming removed 0 bases from V and 1 base from J; junction bases left unmatched: 6. The CDR3 sequence is CASSQETGGLGSYEQYF. Written as DNA, the CDR3 is TGTGCCAGCAGCCAAGAGACAGGGGGCTTGGGTTCCTACGAGCAGTACTTC.

This clone was seen once. The genes are TRBV28 and TRBJ1-2; D is perhaps TRBD1 (6 bases). CDR1 and CDR2 from the germline V gene are MDHEN and SYDVKM. This CDR3 spans 15 amino acids. Trimming removed 3 bases at V and 5 bases at J, with 16 bases between. CDR3 in amino acids: CASSFPQGTLYGYTF. The CDR3 DNA follows: TGTGCCAGCAGTTTTCCTCAGGGGACTTTATATGGCTACACCTTC.

This rearrangement joins TRBV15 to TRBJ1-4; no firm D call. Looked up from germline, CDR1 is LNHNV and CDR2 is YYDKDF (reference sequence). V shed 2 bases and J shed 3 bases, with 13 bases lying between them. The CDR3 is 16 residues long. The CDR3, as DNA: TGTGCCACCAGCAGAACCATGGGTTCGCCTAATGAAAAACTGTTTTTT. Amino acid sequence: CATSRTMGSPNEKLFF.

The V gene is TRBV7-9, the J gene TRBJ2-7; 12 bases match TRBD2. Trimming cost V 5 bases and J 6 bases; bases outside gene matches: 14. The CDR3 covers 17 residues. Per germline, CDR1 SEHNR and CDR2 FQNEAQ (reference sequence). CDR3 in amino acids: CASSPGLAGPRFGEQYF. CDR3 bases: TGTGCCAGCAGCCCGGGACTAGCGGGCCCTCGGTTCGGCGAGCAGTACTTC. The full variable domain, its missing parts supplied by reference TRBV7-9 and TRBJ2-7, is DTGVSQNPRHKITKRGQNVTFRCDPISEHNRLYWYRQTLGQGPEFLTYFQNEAQLEKSRLLSDRFSAERPKGSFSTLEIQRTEQGDSAMYLCASSPGLAGPRFGEQYFGPGTRLTVT.

The chain recombines TRBV10-3 with TRBJ2-7, with 7 positions matching TRBD2. V trimming: 9 bases; J trimming: 7 bases; junction bases outside the gene matches: 9. The CDR3 extends over 12 amino acids. The germline gives CDR1 ENHRY, CDR2 SYGVKD. CDR3 in DNA: TGTGCCATAAGAGGACTAGACCCGGAGCAGTACTTC. Translation gives CAIRGLDPEQYF.

V and J are TRBV5-4 and TRBJ1-2, with D maybe TRBD1 (5 bases). Deletions cut 6 bases from V and 4 bases from J, with 16 bases between. This CDR3 has 14 residues. Germline CDR1 SGHNT, CDR2 YYREEE (reference sequence). In nucleotides, the CDR3 is TGTGCCAGCAACCTTCCGGGGGGTGGCTATGGCTACACCTTC. This codes for CASNLPGGGYGYTF.

In the case of this clone: The junction departs from germline at one end; a sequencing error may be responsible. The chain links TRBV28 to TRBJ1-2, with TRBD1 as a possible D gene (5 bases). Germline CDR1 MDHEN, CDR2 SYDVKM. The length of the CDR3 is 12 residues. The CDR3 sequence is CASTLRGGGYTF. CDR3 DNA: TGTGCCAGCACTTTAAGGGGAGGTGGCTACACCTTC.

This clone was observed a few times. The chain carries TRBV9 and TRBJ2-1; 10 bases line up with TRBD2. This CDR3 has 15 residues. V gave up 3 bases and J gave up 4 bases; unmatched junction bases: 4. Germline values: CDR1 SGDLS, CDR2 YYNGEE. CDR3 bases: TGTGCCAGCAGCGGCGCTAGCGGGAGTTACAATGAGCAGTTCTTC. Its protein product is CASSGASGSYNEQFF.

The J gene is TRBJ1-1, the V gene TRBV20-1, with 7 bases fitting TRBD1. From germline, CDR1 is DFQATT and CDR2 SNEGSKA (reference sequence). The CDR3 has 11 residues. After removal of 5 bases from V and 6 bases from J, the junction contained 3 bases not matched to a gene. As DNA, the CDR3 is TGCAGTGCTCGCGGGACAGCTGAAGCTTTCTTT. Its translation: CSARGTAEAFF.